What follows describes a single T cell receptor beta chain. The antigen remains undetermined. Not enrolled were patients with uncontrolled infection, other autoimmune disease, pregnancy or lactation. The data stem from a study of T cells in Graves' hyperthyroidism and ophthalmopathy. Trimming took off 2 bases at V and 4 bases at J, with 9 bases between the two ends. Germline V gene data show CDR1 as SEHNR and CDR2 as FQNEAQ (reference sequence). The CDR3 covers 15 residues. Study-wide findings and caveats: Most thyroid clonotypes that were expanded above 0.001 also turned up in blood. By a 13 V-J model, ophthalmopathy was set apart from stable hyperthyroidism.

TCR beta CDR3 region amplification was performed from RNA transcripts. With the HTBI primer set, the TCR CDR3 went through a first round of RT-PCR. TCRdb reanalysed the multiplex PCR reads using MiXCR and keeps one entry per CDR3 protein. The repertoire consists of around 600,000 distinct CDR3 sequences, with more than 12% occurring once and the leading ten covering around 13%. This clonotype originated in a woman aged 45 to 65 with Graves' ophthalmopathy. The chain is built from TRBV7-9 and TRBJ1-6; the D gene is possibly TRBD1 (5 bases). Sequences were obtained from blood. CDR3 DNA: TGTGCCAGCAGCTTATCGCAGGGATATAATTCACCCCTCCACTTT. This translates into CASSLSQGYNSPLHF.